This entry features one T cell receptor (beta chain) sequence. The sample belongs to a study of blood T cell repertoires in COVID-19. From germline, CDR1 is MNHEY and CDR2 SVGAGI. V shed 6 bases and J shed 5 bases, with 16 bases lying between them. The CDR3 runs to 14 residues. Data came from immunoSEQ multiplex PCR; TCRdb stores just in-frame clones and leaves some out. Of some 190,000 clones in the sample, more than 60% were seen once. Sequences were obtained from peripheral blood. The receptor's source is a woman in her 50s with acute or convalescent COVID-19. The chain has TRBV6-5 and TRBJ2-5; D is possibly TRBD2 (5 bases). CDR3 sequence: CASRGPARGETQYF. As DNA, the CDR3 is TGTGCCAGCAGGGGCCCGGCCAGAGGGGAGACCCAGTACTTC.